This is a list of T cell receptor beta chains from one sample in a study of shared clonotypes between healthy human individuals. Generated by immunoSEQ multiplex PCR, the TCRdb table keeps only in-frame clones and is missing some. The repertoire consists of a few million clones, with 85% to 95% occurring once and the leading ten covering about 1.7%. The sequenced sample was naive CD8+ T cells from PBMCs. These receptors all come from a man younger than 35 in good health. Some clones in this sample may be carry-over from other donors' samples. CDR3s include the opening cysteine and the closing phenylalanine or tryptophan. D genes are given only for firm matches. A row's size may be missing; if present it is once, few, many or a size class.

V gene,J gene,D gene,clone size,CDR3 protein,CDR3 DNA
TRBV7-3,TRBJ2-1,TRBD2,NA,CASSSGLAGAHEQFF,TGTGCCAGCAGCTCGGGACTAGCGGGAGCGCATGAGCAGTTCTTC
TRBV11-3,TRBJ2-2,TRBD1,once,CASSTRQGRNTGELFF,TGTGCCAGCAGCACGCGACAGGGGCGGAACACCGGGGAGCTGTTTTTT
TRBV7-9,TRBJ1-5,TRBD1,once,CASSSSTGGTNQPQHF,TGTGCCAGCAGCTCGTCGACAGGGGGGACTAATCAGCCCCAGCATTTT
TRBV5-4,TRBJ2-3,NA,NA,CASSRYGMSLWDTQYF,TGTGCCAGCAGCCGCTATGGGATGTCCCTTTGGGATACGCAGTATTTT
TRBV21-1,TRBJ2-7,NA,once,CASSNGPPYYEQYF,TGTGCCAGCAGCAACGGGCCTCCTTACTACGAGCAGTACTTC
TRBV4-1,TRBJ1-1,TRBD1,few,CASSWDRVNTEAFF,TGCGCCAGCAGCTGGGACAGGGTGAACACTGAAGCTTTCTTT
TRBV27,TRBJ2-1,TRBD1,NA,CASSSYYPTGRLKENEQFF,TGTGCCAGCAGTTCCTACTACCCGACAGGGCGTTTGAAGGAGAATGAGCAGTTCTTC
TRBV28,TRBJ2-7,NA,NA,CASSLRTSYEQYF,TGTGCCAGCAGTTTAAGGACGTCCTACGAGCAGTACTTC
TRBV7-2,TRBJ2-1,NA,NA,CASSSIAYDNEQFF,TGTGCCAGCAGTTCAATAGCGTACGACAATGAGCAGTTCTTC
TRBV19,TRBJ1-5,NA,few,CASSIGGWNQPQHF,TGTGCCAGTAGTATAGGGGGCTGGAATCAGCCCCAGCATTTT
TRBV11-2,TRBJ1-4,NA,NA,CASSVMGVVELFF,TGTGCCAGCAGTGTGATGGGAGTCGTGGAACTGTTTTTT
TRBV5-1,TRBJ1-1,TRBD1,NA,CASSFGGQFPNTEAFF,TGCGCCAGCAGCTTTGGGGGACAGTTCCCGAACACTGAAGCTTTCTTT
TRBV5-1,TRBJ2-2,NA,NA,CASSPSKGSGGELFF,TGCGCCAGCAGCCCCTCTAAGGGCAGCGGCGGGGAGCTGTTTTTT
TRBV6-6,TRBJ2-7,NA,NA,CASSPGVHYEQYF,TGTGCCAGCAGTCCCGGGGTCCACTACGAGCAGTACTTC
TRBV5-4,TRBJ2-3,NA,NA,CASTITTTGISTDTQYF,TGTGCCAGCACCATAACCACGACGGGAATCAGCACAGATACGCAGTATTTT
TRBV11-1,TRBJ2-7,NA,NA,CASSFTWGVHEQYF,TGTGCCAGCAGCTTTACCTGGGGCGTCCACGAGCAGTACTTC
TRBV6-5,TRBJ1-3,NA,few,CASISAGNTIYF,TGTGCCAGCATATCCGCGGGAAACACCATATATTTT
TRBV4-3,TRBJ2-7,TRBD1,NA,CASSQDGEGQGAYEQYF,TGCGCCAGCAGCCAAGATGGAGAAGGCCAGGGGGCCTACGAGCAGTACTTC
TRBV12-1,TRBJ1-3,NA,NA,CASSFRTYTGNTIYF,TGTGCCAGCAGCTTTCGGACATACACTGGAAACACCATATATTTT
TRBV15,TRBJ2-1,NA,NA,CATSRGEGWGYNEQFF,TGTGCCACCAGCAGAGGCGAAGGATGGGGCTACAATGAGCAGTTCTTC
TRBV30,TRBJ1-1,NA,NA,CAWSAGGILEAFF,TGTGCCTGGAGTGCGGGAGGCATCCTAGAAGCTTTCTTT
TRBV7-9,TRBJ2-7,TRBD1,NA,CASSSTGGAIEQYF,TGTGCCAGCAGCTCGACAGGGGGGGCGATCGAGCAGTACTTC
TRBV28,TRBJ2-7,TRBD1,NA,CASSIWDSFPYEQYF,TGTGCCAGCAGTATATGGGACAGCTTTCCCTACGAGCAGTACTTC
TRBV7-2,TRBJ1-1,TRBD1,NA,CASSQRTGAMNTEAFF,TGTGCCAGCAGCCAGAGGACAGGGGCCATGAACACTGAAGCTTTCTTT
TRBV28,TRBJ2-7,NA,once,CASSLRDPRFYEQYF,TGTGCCAGCAGTCTCCGGGACCCGAGGTTCTACGAGCAGTACTTC
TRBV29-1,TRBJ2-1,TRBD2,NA,CSSSGGSEYNEQFF,TGCAGCTCCTCGGGCGGGAGTGAATACAATGAGCAGTTCTTC
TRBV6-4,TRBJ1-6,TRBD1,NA,CASRATGDYNSPLHF,TGTGCCAGCAGGGCGACAGGGGACTATAATTCACCCCTCCACTTT
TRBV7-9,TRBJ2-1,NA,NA,CASSRMEVRYEQFF,TGTGCCAGCAGCCGAATGGAAGTTAGGTATGAGCAGTTCTTC
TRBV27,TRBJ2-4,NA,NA,CASSLAGAKNIQYF,TGTGCCAGCAGTTTAGCAGGGGCCAAAAACATTCAGTACTTC
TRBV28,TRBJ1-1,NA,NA,CASSTTDRQNTEAFF,TGTGCCAGCAGCACCACGGACAGACAGAACACTGAAGCTTTCTTT
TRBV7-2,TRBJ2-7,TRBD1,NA,CASSLAGQGISYEQYF,TGTGCCAGCAGCTTGGCCGGACAGGGGATTTCCTACGAGCAGTACTTC
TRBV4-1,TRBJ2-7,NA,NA,CASSQKMGQRGYEQYF,TGCGCCAGCAGCCAGAAGATGGGGCAAAGGGGGTACGAGCAGTACTTC
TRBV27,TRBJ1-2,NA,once,CASSQTPVYGYTF,TGTGCCAGCAGTCAAACACCCGTCTATGGCTACACCTTC
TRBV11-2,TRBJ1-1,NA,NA,CASSLEGRGASTEAFF,TGTGCCAGCAGCTTAGAAGGTCGGGGGGCGAGCACTGAAGCTTTCTTT
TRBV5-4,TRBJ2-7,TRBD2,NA,CASSPADLAGGPVQYF,TGTGCCAGCAGCCCTGCCGATCTAGCGGGAGGGCCAGTGCAGTACTTC
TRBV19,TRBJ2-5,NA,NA,CASSAGEGWETQYF,TGTGCCAGTAGTGCCGGAGAGGGTTGGGAGACCCAGTACTTC
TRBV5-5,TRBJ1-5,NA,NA,CASSQVGGAINQPQHF,TGTGCCAGCAGCCAAGTTGGAGGGGCTATTAATCAGCCCCAGCATTTT
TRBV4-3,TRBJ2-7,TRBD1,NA,CASSQDRVSYEQYF,TGCGCCAGCAGCCAGGACAGGGTCTCCTACGAGCAGTACTTC
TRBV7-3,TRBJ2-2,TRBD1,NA,CASSLVRTGPTGELFF,TGTGCCAGCAGCTTGGTGCGGACAGGGCCCACCGGGGAGCTGTTTTTT
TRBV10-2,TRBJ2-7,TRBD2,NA,CASRAGTSTGEQYF,TGCGCCAGCAGGGCCGGGACTAGTACAGGCGAGCAGTACTTC
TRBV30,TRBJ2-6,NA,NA,CAWSVQGSGANVLTF,TGTGCCTGGAGTGTACAGGGATCTGGGGCCAACGTCCTGACTTTC